This T cell receptor beta chain was sequenced in a study of cytomegalovirus exposure and HLA in healthy donors. The CDR3 is 13 residues long. Looked up from germline, CDR1 is SEHNR and CDR2 is FQNEAQ (reference sequence). The V end lost 7 bases, the J end lost 5 bases, and 14 bases lay between the germline ends. Study-level findings and limits: TCR beta chains numbering more than 150 were designated cytomegalovirus-associated.

Both 60 Vbeta primers and 13 Jbeta primers went into the PCR. Produced via immunoSEQ multiplex PCR; TCRdb's table is partial and in-frame only. The data show 45,000 to 65,000 clones, about 80% seen once. About this clone: Its antigen is unidentified.

Sequenced material: PBMCs. V usage is TRBV7-9 and J usage is TRBJ1-1; D is possibly TRBD1 (6 bases). The source of this sequence is a woman between 40 and 50 years old in good health and CMV-seropositive. Here the CDR3 reads CASNPSTGTEAFF. CDR3 bases: TGTGCCAGCAACCCATCGACAGGTACTGAAGCTTTCTTT.